The 19 T cell receptor beta chains below were found in one sample sequenced in a study of blood T cell repertoires in COVID-19. Clones were sequenced by immunoSEQ multiplex PCR, and TCRdb holds only the in-frame ones, with some missing. The table records about 71,000 clones, roughly 80% of them present only once. Sequences were obtained from peripheral blood. The receptors originated from a woman of 80 years or more with acute or convalescent COVID-19.

V gene TRBV5-5 combines with J gene TRBJ1-4; maybe TRBD1 (6 bases). The CDR3 contains 15 residues. Germline V gene lookup returns CDR1 SGHKS and CDR2 YYEKEE (reference sequence). V was trimmed by 0 bases and J by 4 bases, leaving 10 bases between them. The CDR3 reads CASSLGPGVNEKLFF. The CDR3 DNA is TGTGCCAGCAGCTTGGGGCCAGGGGTTAATGAAAAACTGTTTTTT.

J is TRBJ2-2 and V is TRBV30, with 8 positions matching TRBD2. Per the germline V gene, CDR1 is GTSNPN and CDR2 is SVGIG (reference sequence). This CDR3 contains 12 residues. The CDR3 loop is CAAGGNTGELFF. As DNA, the CDR3 is TGTGCTGCGGGAGGGAACACCGGGGAGCTGTTTTTT.

The chain is built from TRBV5-1 and TRBJ1-1; TRBD1 agrees at 10 bases. Germline lookup yields CDR1 SGHRS and CDR2 YFSETQ. Trimming took 5 bases from V and 0 from J; bases not matched to a gene: 4. The CDR3 sequence is 15 residues long. The CDR3 DNA is TGCGCCAGCAGAATGGGACAGGGGATGAACACTGAAGCTTTCTTT. Its translation: CASRMGQGMNTEAFF.

The V gene is TRBV30, the J gene TRBJ1-3; D possibly corresponds to TRBD1 (6 bases). Trimming removed 0 bases at V and 2 bases at J, with 11 bases between. CDR1 and CDR2 (germline): GTSNPN, SVGIG (reference sequence). This CDR3 comprises 15 residues. CDR3 DNA: TGTGCCTGGAGTGTACCGACAGGTGCTGGAAACACCATATATTTT. The encoded protein is CAWSVPTGAGNTIYF.

The J gene is TRBJ1-2, the V gene TRBV27; TRBD1 matches at 12 bases. This CDR3 is built from 19 residues. The trim removed 3 bases at V and 3 bases at J, leaving 14 bases unmatched. CDR1 is MNHEY and CDR2 is SMNVEV in the germline V gene (reference sequence). The CDR3 nucleotides are TGTGCCAGCAGTTTCTCTTACCTCCGGGACAGGGGGCGTGACTATGGCTACACCTTC. Translation: CASSFSYLRDRGRDYGYTF.

The V and J genes are TRBV3-1 (or the pseudogene TRBV3-2) and TRBJ2-3; weak D call: TRBD1 (5 bases). With 4 bases removed from V and 2 bases from J, the gap between germline ends came to 10 bases. The V gene's germline CDR1 is LGHDT and CDR2 YNNKEL (reference sequence). CDR3 length: 14 amino acids. In nucleotides, the CDR3 is TGTGCCAGCAGCCTGGGGCAGCACACAGATACGCAGTATTTT. Amino acid sequence: CASSLGQHTDTQYF.

The V call is TRBV2, the J call TRBJ2-7, with TRBD1 matching over 8 bases. This CDR3 has 14 amino acids. V was pared by 5 bases and J by 7 bases, with 10 bases of the junction left unmatched. The germline V gene encodes CDR1 SNHLY and CDR2 FYNNEI. The CDR3 region has the DNA TGTGCCAGCAGTCATGACAGGGGCCCAGGGGAGCAGTACTTC. Encoded protein: CASSHDRGPGEQYF.

The gene calls are TRBV11-3 and TRBJ2-5, with D perhaps TRBD2 (5 bases). Germline loops: CDR1 SGHNT, CDR2 YENEEA. Trimming pared 1 base from V and 1 base from J, leaving 10 bases between. CDR3 length equals 15 residues. CDR3 sequence: CASSLGARAQETQYF. The CDR3, as DNA: TGTGCCAGCAGCTTAGGGGCGAGGGCCCAAGAGACCCAGTACTTC.

This clone has a handful of counts. The gene calls are TRBV5-1 and TRBJ1-3; D is unclear. Germline CDR1 SGHRS, CDR2 YFSETQ. With 0 bases removed from V and 4 bases from J, the gap between germline ends came to 11 bases. The CDR3 consists of 15 residues. The CDR3 DNA reads TGCGCCAGCAGCTTGGGAATCTCAGGAGGAAACACCATATATTTT. It is translated as CASSLGISGGNTIYF.

This chain's CDR3 is CASSVLTGLGTDTQYF. Here the CDR3 DNA reads TGTGCCAGCAGCGTACTGACAGGTTTGGGCACAGATACGCAGTATTTT. V is TRBV7-9 and J is TRBJ2-3; D perhaps matches TRBD1 (6 bases). Germline V gene lookup returns CDR1 SEHNR and CDR2 FQNEAQ (reference sequence). The CDR3 sequence is 16 residues long. V was shortened by 5 bases and J by 1 base, with 16 bases between the two germline ends. Complete variable domain (other parts from reference TRBV7-9 and TRBJ2-3): DTGVSQNPRHKITKRGQNVTFRCDPISEHNRLYWYRQTLGQGPEFLTYFQNEAQLEKSRLLSDRFSAERPKGSFSTLEIQRTEQGDSAMYLCASSVLTGLGTDTQYFGPGTRLTVL.

The chain joins TRBV9 to TRBJ2-3; 7 bases map to TRBD2. Germline V gene data show CDR1 as SGDLS and CDR2 as YYNGEE. With 3 bases clipped from V and 4 bases from J, the junction kept 8 bases outside the gene matches. The CDR3 length is 15 residues. The CDR3 DNA is TGTGCCAGCAGCGGCCGATCGGGAGGAGCAGATACGCAGTATTTT. It yields the protein CASSGRSGGADTQYF.

The rearrangement links TRBV10-3 to TRBJ2-1; 14 positions match TRBD2. With V trimmed by 4 bases and J by 15 bases, 8 bases remained unmatched. This CDR3 is 14 amino acids long. The germline gives CDR1 ENHRY, CDR2 SYGVKD. The CDR3 nucleotides are TGTGCCATCAGTGGAACGGGACTAGCGGGAGAGGTGTTCTTC. This encodes CAISGTGLAGEVFF.

This clone was recorded once. V gene TRBV9 combines with J gene TRBJ1-6; D ambiguous. Deletions cut 7 bases from V and 0 bases from J, with 11 bases between. The length of the CDR3 is 15 residues. From germline, CDR1 is SGDLS and CDR2 YYNGEE. The CDR3 here is CASAAGSSYNSPLHF. CDR3 DNA sequence: TGTGCCAGCGCCGCGGGGAGCTCCTATAATTCACCCCTCCACTTT.

The chain joins TRBV2 to TRBJ1-5, with D maybe TRBD1 (6 bases). CDR3 length equals 14 residues. V dropped 7 bases and J dropped 3 bases, with 13 bases sitting between them. The germline V gene encodes CDR1 SNHLY and CDR2 FYNNEI. The CDR3 DNA follows: TGTGCCAGCATGGTAGGGGGTGACAATCAGCCCCAGCATTTT. Protein sequence: CASMVGGDNQPQHF.

This chain connects TRBV18 to TRBJ2-7; perhaps TRBD2 as D (5 bases). The CDR3 length is 12 residues. Germline V gene lookup returns CDR1 KGHSH and CDR2 LQKENI. Trimming cost V 2 bases and J 6 bases, with 8 bases left between them. The CDR3, as DNA: TGTGCCAGCTCACCAGTCGGGATCGAGCAGTACTTC. Amino acid sequence: CASSPVGIEQYF. Drawing the rest from reference TRBV18 and TRBJ2-7, the complete variable domain is NAGVMQNPRHLVRRRGQEARLRCSPMKGHSHVYWYRQLPEEGLKFMVYLQKENIIDESGMPKERFSAEFPKEGPSILRIQQVVRGDSAAYFCASSPVGIEQYFGPGTRLTVT.

This clone was counted many times. The V gene is TRBV9, the J gene TRBJ2-3, with 9 bases aligning to TRBD1. Unmatched junction bases numbered 4, after V lost 4 bases and J lost 1 base. This CDR3 is built from 15 residues. Germline CDR1 SGDLS, CDR2 YYNGEE. The CDR3 here is CASSIRQGGTDTQYF. DNA for the CDR3: TGTGCCAGCAGCATCCGACAGGGGGGCACAGATACGCAGTATTTT. Combining the CDR3 with reference TRBV9 and TRBJ2-3 gives the whole variable domain DSGVTQTPKHLITATGQRVTLRCSPRSGDLSVYWYQQSLDQGLQFLIQYYNGEERAKGNILERFSAQQFPDLHSELNLSSLELGDSALYFCASSIRQGGTDTQYFGPGTRLTVL.

This chain connects TRBV27 to TRBJ1-5; TRBD1 matches at 8 bases. CDR1 is MNHEY, CDR2 SMNVEV, per germline (reference sequence). J was trimmed by 1 base and V by 4 bases; bases with no gene match: 3. CDR3 length equals 15 residues. The CDR3 reads CASSWDRMSNQPQHF. CDR3 in DNA: TGTGCCAGCAGTTGGGACAGGATGAGCAATCAGCCCCAGCATTTT.

CDR3 in DNA: TGCGCCAGCAGCTTGGACGGCAGGGGGCACACTGAAGCTTTCTTT. Protein product: CASSLDGRGHTEAFF. J is TRBJ1-1 and V is TRBV5-1, with 8 bases matching TRBD1. Germline CDR1 reads SGHRS; CDR2 reads YFSETQ. The CDR3 covers 15 residues. The junction had 4 bases not matched to a gene; V was cut back by 0 bases and J by 3 bases.

The chain employs TRBV7-6 and TRBJ2-1; 10 nucleotides align to TRBD2. This CDR3 is built from 19 residues. Per the germline V gene, CDR1 is SGHVS and CDR2 is FNYEAQ. V was clipped by 2 bases and J by 1 base; unmatched bases: 11. The CDR3 is CASSLRPSGSSPSYNEQFF. CDR3 bases: TGTGCCAGCAGCTTAAGGCCTAGCGGGAGCTCGCCGTCCTACAATGAGCAGTTCTTC.